Below are 30 T cell receptor beta chains sequenced from a single sample in a study of T cell responses to AZD1222 COVID-19 vaccine. Using immunoSEQ multiplex PCR, the repertoire was profiled, and TCRdb retains in-frame clones only, with some absent. The table lists about 76,000 clones, approximately 91% of them singletons. Sequences were derived from peripheral blood, sampled on day 0 of AZD1222 vaccination. These receptors all come from an adult in good health.

The chain is built from TRBV6-5 and TRBJ1-1; D is ambiguous. Germline CDR1 reads MNHEY; CDR2 reads SVGAGI. CDR3 length: 13 residues. Trimming took off 3 bases at V and 6 bases at J, with 11 bases between the two ends. The CDR3 DNA sequence: TGTGCCAGCAGTTATCGTACATGGTCTGAAGCTTTCTTT. Residues: CASSYRTWSEAFF.

The J gene is TRBJ2-1, the V gene TRBV24-1; 8 bases agree with TRBD1. Germline V gives CDR1 KGHDR, CDR2 SFDVKD. The V segment lost 3 bases and the J segment 0 bases; nucleotides outside the gene matches: 3. This CDR3 spans 16 amino acids. CDR3 sequence: CATSDQGASSYNEQFF. For the CDR3, the DNA is TGTGCCACCAGTGATCAGGGGGCGAGCTCCTACAATGAGCAGTTCTTC.

The V and J genes are TRBV29-1 and TRBJ1-6; maybe TRBD1 (6 bases). The germline CDR1 and CDR2 sequences are SQVTM and ANQGSEA. The CDR3 runs to 13 residues. The V gene lost 5 bases and the J gene lost 7 bases, with 12 bases spanning the gap. The CDR3 coding sequence is TGCAGCGTTCGACAGGCCGGGAATTCACCCCTCCACTTT. It translates to CSVRQAGNSPLHF.

The V call is TRBV3-1 (or the pseudogene TRBV3-2), the J call TRBJ2-5, with 9 nucleotides matching TRBD2. The CDR3 contains 18 residues. The V gene's germline CDR1 is LGHDT and CDR2 YNNKEL (reference sequence). V lost 0 bases and J lost 1; bases outside the gene matches: 9. CDR3 nucleotide sequence: TGTGCCAGCAGCCAAGAGGGGGGGCTAGCGGGGATCCAAGAGACCCAGTACTTC. It encodes CASSQEGGLAGIQETQYF.

The chain joins TRBV11-2 to TRBJ2-2; a weak D match, TRBD2 (5 bases). Between the trimmed V and J ends, which lost 1 base and 8 bases, there was a span of 8 bases. The CDR3 spans 13 residues. Per germline, CDR1 SGHAT and CDR2 FQNNGV. The CDR3 sequence: CASSLGRAGELFF. DNA for the CDR3: TGTGCCAGCAGCTTAGGGCGGGCTGGGGAGCTGTTTTTT.

The chain combines TRBV6-5 with TRBJ2-5; 12 positions match TRBD1. Germline CDR1 is MNHEY and CDR2 is SVGAGI. V shed 2 bases, J shed 5 bases, and the junction held 3 bases outside the gene matches. The CDR3 contains 15 residues. The CDR3 DNA reads TGTGCCAGCAGTTACGGGACAGGGGGCCGGGAGACCCAGTACTTC. This sequence encodes CASSYGTGGRETQYF.

In its sample, this clone was seen once. The chain uses TRBV19 and TRBJ1-1; perhaps TRBD1 as D (6 bases). Germline V CDR1 and CDR2: LNHDA, SQIVND (reference sequence). The CDR3 runs to 14 residues. Trimming removed 9 bases from V and 2 bases from J, with 16 bases in between. The CDR3 DNA is TGTGCCAGCCGGGCCGGGGGCCGAAACACTGAAGCTTTCTTT. This sequence encodes CASRAGGRNTEAFF.

The genes are TRBV30 and TRBJ1-1; unclear D gene. The CDR3 consists of 11 residues. Per the germline V gene, CDR1 is GTSNPN and CDR2 is SVGIG (reference sequence). V was trimmed by 4 bases and J by 6 bases, leaving 9 bases between them. CDR3 loop: CAWKTEAEAFF. In nucleotides, the CDR3 is TGTGCCTGGAAGACGGAGGCTGAAGCTTTCTTT.

This sequence joins TRBV9 and TRBJ1-4; D gene ambiguous. Germline V gene sequence: CDR1 SGDLS, CDR2 YYNGEE. CDR3 length: 14 residues. The V gene lost 4 bases and the J gene lost 13 bases, with 20 bases spanning the gap. CDR3 nucleotide sequence: TGTGCCAGCAGCCCGGGTTTGGAGGGCTCACGACTGTTTTTT. As protein: CASSPGLEGSRLFF.

This clone appeared once. This chain connects TRBV9 to TRBJ1-1; D is ambiguous. The CDR3 extends over 15 amino acids. Germline lookup yields CDR1 SGDLS and CDR2 YYNGEE. V was cut by 0 bases and J by 5 bases, with 14 bases left in between. Here the CDR3 reads CASSVAVGGRTEAFF. The DNA of the CDR3 is TGTGCCAGCAGCGTAGCTGTTGGAGGGAGAACTGAAGCTTTCTTT.

V usage is TRBV6-1 and J usage is TRBJ2-6, with D unclear. Between the trimmed V and J ends, which lost 2 bases and 0 bases, there was a span of 8 bases. Germline values: CDR1 MNHNS, CDR2 SASEGT. The CDR3 sequence is 16 residues long. CDR3 sequence (DNA): TGTGCCAGCAGTGAATGGGCTGGCTCTGGGGCCAACGTCCTGACTTTC. This sequence encodes CASSEWAGSGANVLTF.

V usage is TRBV27 and J usage is TRBJ1-6; maybe TRBD1 (6 bases). CDR1 is MNHEY, CDR2 SMNVEV, per germline (reference sequence). There are 15 residues in the CDR3. Between the trimmed V and J ends, which lost 6 bases and 10 bases, there was a span of 19 bases. For the CDR3, the DNA is TGTGCCAGCAGCGAGACAGGCGTCGAGGGCTCACCCCTCCACTTT. Translating gives CASSETGVEGSPLHF.

The chain joins TRBV7-9 to TRBJ1-6; D is possibly TRBD1 (5 bases). The germline CDR1 and CDR2 sequences are SEHNR and FQNEAQ (reference sequence). V gave up 7 bases and J gave up 6 bases, with 13 bases separating them. The CDR3 has 14 residues. The CDR3 DNA reads as TGTGCCAGCACCGGAGGGGCCCTTAATTCACCCCTCCACTTT. This sequence encodes CASTGGALNSPLHF.

The chain links TRBV27 to TRBJ1-1; 10 nucleotides agree with TRBD1. The CDR3 length is 16 residues. J lost 7 bases, V lost 6 bases, and 14 bases had no gene match. The germline V gene has CDR1 MNHEY and CDR2 SMNVEV (reference sequence). The CDR3 loop is CASSRPTGTGDLEAFF. CDR3 coding DNA: TGTGCCAGCAGCCGACCTACCGGGACAGGGGACCTTGAAGCTTTCTTT.

This clone was found once. The rearrangement uses TRBV5-1 and TRBJ2-3; no definite D call. The CDR3 length is 12 residues. V was trimmed by 5 bases and J by 0 bases, leaving 4 bases between them. Germline V CDR1 and CDR2: SGHRS, YFSETQ. CDR3 sequence (DNA): TGCGCCAGCAGATATAGCACAGATACGCAGTATTTT. Translation gives CASRYSTDTQYF.

The chain uses TRBV19 and TRBJ2-7, with 15 bases identical to TRBD2. Looked up from germline, CDR1 is LNHDA and CDR2 is SQIVND (reference sequence). V was clipped by 0 bases and J by 9 bases; unmatched bases: 0. The CDR3 contains 14 residues. The CDR3 DNA sequence: TGTGCCAGTAGTATAGAGGGACTAGCGGGGGGGCAGTACGTC. Protein sequence: CASSIEGLAGGQYV.

In its sample, this clone was seen once. This sequence joins TRBV10-3 and TRBJ2-1; D gene ambiguous. This CDR3 comprises 15 residues. The germline V gene encodes CDR1 ENHRY and CDR2 SYGVKD. V dropped 5 bases and J dropped 1 base, with 12 bases sitting between them. CDR3: CAISPGAGSYNEQFF. The DNA for the CDR3 is TGTGCCATCAGTCCTGGCGCAGGATCCTACAATGAGCAGTTCTTC.

The genes are TRBV19 and TRBJ1-1; perhaps TRBD1 as D (5 bases). With 5 bases removed from V and 4 bases from J, the gap between germline ends came to 17 bases. CDR1 and CDR2 from the germline V gene are LNHDA and SQIVND (reference sequence). The CDR3 consists of 15 residues. CDR3 loop: CASSVNRWTTTEAFF. The CDR3 coding sequence is TGTGCCAGTAGTGTCAACAGGTGGACCACCACTGAAGCTTTCTTT.

This clone came up a few times. This chain uses TRBV20-1 with TRBJ1-1; TRBD1 is a possible D gene (6 bases). Germline V gene sequence: CDR1 DFQATT, CDR2 SNEGSKA (reference sequence). V lost 3 bases and J lost 6, with 8 bases in between. This CDR3 comprises 11 residues. The CDR3 spells CSASGGPEAFF. The CDR3 coding sequence is TGCAGTGCTAGTGGGGGCCCTGAAGCTTTCTTT.

V and J are TRBV11-3 and TRBJ2-1, with TRBD2 matching 12 bases. With V trimmed by 5 bases and J by 12 bases, 11 bases remained unmatched. CDR3 length: 15 amino acids. The germline gives CDR1 SGHNT, CDR2 YENEEA. DNA of the CDR3: TGTGCCAGCAGCGTTACTAGCGGGAGGTTCCATGGGCAGTTCTTC. This gives the protein CASSVTSGRFHGQFF.

The chain has TRBV30 and TRBJ2-2; D gene unclear. The CDR3 runs to 11 residues. V was shortened by 2 bases and J by 9 bases, with 7 bases between the two germline ends. The germline CDR1 and CDR2 sequences are GTSNPN and SVGIG (reference sequence). The CDR3 DNA follows: TGTGCCTGGAGTCGGGTTCGGGAGCTGTTTTTT. Translated: CAWSRVRELFF.

This clone showed up just a few times. The chain combines TRBV10-2 with TRBJ1-6; D uncertain. The CDR3 totals 14 residues. Deletions cut 2 bases from V and 9 bases from J, with 11 bases between. The germline V gene has CDR1 WSHSY and CDR2 SAAADI. In DNA, the CDR3 is TGCGCCAGCAGTGAGGTCGTCAGAACTTCACCCCTCCACTTT. Translated: CASSEVVRTSPLHF.

The V and J genes are TRBV28 and TRBJ1-4; 7 bases fit TRBD1. The V gene's germline CDR1 is MDHEN and CDR2 SYDVKM. CDR3 length: 14 residues. V trimming: 7 bases; J trimming: 7 bases; junction bases outside the gene matches: 9. The CDR3 protein is CASKKGQRVEKLFF. CDR3 nucleotides: TGTGCCAGCAAGAAGGGACAGAGGGTTGAAAAACTGTTTTTT.

The table lists this clone with a count of one. CDR3 nucleotides: TGTGCCAGCAGCCCCCTAGCGGGGGGGCCCGCAGATACGCAGTATTTT. Encoded protein: CASSPLAGGPADTQYF. This chain uses TRBV9 with TRBJ2-3, with TRBD2 matching over 12 bases. V dropped 4 bases and J dropped 4; count of bases not matched to a gene: 7. The germline V gene has CDR1 SGDLS and CDR2 YYNGEE. The CDR3 has 16 residues.

The chain links TRBV5-1 to TRBJ1-1; 7 nucleotides agree with TRBD1. Germline CDR1 and CDR2: SGHRS and YFSETQ. After removal of 2 bases from V and 0 bases from J, the junction contained 4 bases not matched to a gene. The CDR3 loop spans 15 amino acids. CDR3 in DNA: TGCGCCAGCAGCTTTACAGGGGTAATGAACACTGAAGCTTTCTTT. As protein: CASSFTGVMNTEAFF.

The chain joins TRBV3-1 (or the pseudogene TRBV3-2) to TRBJ2-3, with 7 bases matching TRBD2. The germline gives CDR1 LGHDT, CDR2 YNNKEL (reference sequence). Trimming cost V 0 bases and J 7 bases; bases outside gene matches: 7. CDR3 length: 15 residues. The chain's CDR3 is CASSQDGLEGHTQYF. CDR3 bases: TGTGCCAGCAGCCAAGACGGACTAGAGGGTCATACGCAGTATTTT.

This chain connects TRBV5-1 to TRBJ2-2, with D possibly matching TRBD1 (6 bases). The CDR3 spans 15 residues. V gave up 5 bases and J gave up 0 bases, with 11 bases separating them. The germline V gene has CDR1 SGHRS and CDR2 YFSETQ. CDR3 DNA sequence: TGCGCCAGCAGTGGGGGCCTTGCGAACACCGGGGAGCTGTTTTTT. Its translation is CASSGGLANTGELFF.

The rearrangement joins TRBV5-5 to TRBJ2-1; D tentatively fits TRBD1 or TRBD2 (6 bases each). The CDR3 is 15 residues long. V was cut by 0 bases and J by 10 bases, with 17 bases left in between. Germline-derived CDR1 and CDR2 are SGHKS and YYEKEE (reference sequence). The CDR3 protein is CASSLVSGEGGEQFF. CDR3 nucleotide sequence: TGTGCCAGCAGCTTGGTTTCCGGCGAAGGGGGGGAGCAGTTCTTC.

V gene TRBV3-1 (or the pseudogene TRBV3-2) combines with J gene TRBJ1-6; D ambiguous. V lost 0 bases, J lost 7 bases, and 10 bases lay in between. The CDR3 runs to 15 residues. CDR1 and CDR2 (germline): LGHDT, YNNKEL (reference sequence). In DNA, the CDR3 is TGTGCCAGCAGCCAAGAGCGTTCGGGGAATTCACCCCTCCACTTT. It yields the protein CASSQERSGNSPLHF.

Written as DNA, the CDR3 is TGTGCCTGGAGTACGACCGGGACAGGGGGGATTGAAGCTTTCTTT. Translating it yields CAWSTTGTGGIEAFF. The V gene is TRBV30, the J gene TRBJ1-1; 11 bases are a match to TRBD1. CDR1 is GTSNPN and CDR2 is SVGIG in the germline V gene (reference sequence). CDR3 length: 15 amino acids. J gave up 7 bases and V 2 bases, and 9 bases lay outside the gene matches.